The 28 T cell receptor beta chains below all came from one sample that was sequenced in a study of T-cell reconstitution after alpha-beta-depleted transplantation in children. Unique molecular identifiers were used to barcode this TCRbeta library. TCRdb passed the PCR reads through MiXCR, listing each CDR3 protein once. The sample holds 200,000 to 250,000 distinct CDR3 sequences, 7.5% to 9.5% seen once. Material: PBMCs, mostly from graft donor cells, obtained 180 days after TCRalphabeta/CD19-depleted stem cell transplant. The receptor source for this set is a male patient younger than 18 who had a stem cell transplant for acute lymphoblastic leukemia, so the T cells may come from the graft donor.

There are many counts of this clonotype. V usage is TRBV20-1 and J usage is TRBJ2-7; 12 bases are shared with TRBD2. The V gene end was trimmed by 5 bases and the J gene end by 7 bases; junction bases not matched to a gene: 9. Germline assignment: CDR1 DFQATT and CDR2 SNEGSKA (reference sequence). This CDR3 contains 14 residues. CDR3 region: CSAVASGRAGEQYF. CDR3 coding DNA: TGCAGTGCTGTGGCTAGCGGGAGGGCGGGGGAGCAGTACTTC.

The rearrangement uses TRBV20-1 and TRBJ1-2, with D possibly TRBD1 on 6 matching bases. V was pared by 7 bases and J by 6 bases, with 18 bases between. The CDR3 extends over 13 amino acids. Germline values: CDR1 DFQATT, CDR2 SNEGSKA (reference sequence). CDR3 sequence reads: CSVPNGRGDGYTF. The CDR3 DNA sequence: TGCAGTGTCCCGAACGGGAGGGGGGATGGCTACACCTTC.

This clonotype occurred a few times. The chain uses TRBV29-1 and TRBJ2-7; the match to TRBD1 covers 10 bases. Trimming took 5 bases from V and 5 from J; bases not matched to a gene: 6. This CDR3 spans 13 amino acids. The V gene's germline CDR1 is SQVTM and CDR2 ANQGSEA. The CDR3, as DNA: TGCAGCGTTCTGGGACAGGGGCTCCACGAGCAGTACTTC. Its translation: CSVLGQGLHEQYF.

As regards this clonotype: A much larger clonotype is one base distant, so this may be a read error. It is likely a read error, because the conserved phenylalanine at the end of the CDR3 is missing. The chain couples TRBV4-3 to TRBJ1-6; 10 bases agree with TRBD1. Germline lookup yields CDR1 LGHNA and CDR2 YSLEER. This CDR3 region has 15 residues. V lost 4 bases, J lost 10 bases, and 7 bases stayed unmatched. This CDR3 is CASSPMTGGKSPLHV. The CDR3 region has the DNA TGCGCCAGCAGCCCAATGACAGGGGGCAAATCACCCCTCCACGTT.

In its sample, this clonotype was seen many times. As DNA, the CDR3 is TGCGCCAGCAGCTCAGAAGCAGGGGGAAACATTCAGTACTTC. Translated, it gives CASSSEAGGNIQYF. V gene TRBV5-1 combines with J gene TRBJ2-4, with 7 nucleotides matching TRBD1. V lost 3 bases, J lost 6 bases, and 6 bases stayed unmatched. Germline V gene sequence: CDR1 SGHRS, CDR2 YFSETQ. The CDR3 is 14 amino acids.

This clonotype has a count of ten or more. The CDR3 is CASGLQGNTEAFF. Here the CDR3 DNA reads TGTGCTAGTGGTTTACAGGGGAACACTGAAGCTTTCTTT. The chain combines TRBV12-5 with TRBJ1-1, with D perhaps TRBD1 (6 bases). V was clipped by 3 bases and J by 1 base, with 6 bases between them. The germline gives CDR1 LGHNT, CDR2 FRNRAP. This CDR3 has 13 residues. Complete variable domain (other parts from reference TRBV12-5 and TRBJ1-1): DARVTQTPRHKVTEMGQEVTMRCQPILGHNTVFWYRQTMMQGLELLAYFRNRAPLDDSGMPKDRFSAEMPDATLATLKIQPSEPRDSAVYFCASGLQGNTEAFFGQGTRLTVV.

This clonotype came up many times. CDR3 sequence (DNA): TGTGCCAGCAGCCGACTGACAGGACCGAGCAATCAGCCCCAGCATTTT. Translated, it gives CASSRLTGPSNQPQHF. This chain links TRBV11-2 with TRBJ1-5, with D perhaps TRBD1 (6 bases). The CDR3 consists of 16 residues. The V end lost 5 bases, the J end lost 1 base, and 15 bases lay between the germline ends. CDR1 and CDR2 from the germline V gene are SGHAT and FQNNGV.

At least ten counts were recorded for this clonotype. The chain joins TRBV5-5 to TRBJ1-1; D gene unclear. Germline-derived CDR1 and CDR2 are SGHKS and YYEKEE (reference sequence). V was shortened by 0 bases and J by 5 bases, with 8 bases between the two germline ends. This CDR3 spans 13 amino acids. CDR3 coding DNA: TGTGCCAGCAGCTTGGGAGAGACAACTGAAGCTTTCTTT. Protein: CASSLGETTEAFF.

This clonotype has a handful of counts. In DNA form, the CDR3 reads TGTGCCAGCAGTTGGGGAAGTGGCCCCTCGCTCCAAGAGACCCAGTACTTC. Its protein product is CASSWGSGPSLQETQYF. V and J are TRBV12-3 or TRBV12-4 and TRBJ2-5; D is unclear. This CDR3 contains 17 residues. Trimming stripped 4 bases from V and 1 base from J, with 19 bases between.

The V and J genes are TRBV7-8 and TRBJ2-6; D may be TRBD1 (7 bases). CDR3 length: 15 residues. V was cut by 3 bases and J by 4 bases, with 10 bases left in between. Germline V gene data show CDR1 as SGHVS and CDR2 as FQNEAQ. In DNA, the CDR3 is TGTGCCAGCAGCTTCTCAGGGGGGGGGGCCAACGTCCTGACTTTC. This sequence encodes CASSFSGGGANVLTF.

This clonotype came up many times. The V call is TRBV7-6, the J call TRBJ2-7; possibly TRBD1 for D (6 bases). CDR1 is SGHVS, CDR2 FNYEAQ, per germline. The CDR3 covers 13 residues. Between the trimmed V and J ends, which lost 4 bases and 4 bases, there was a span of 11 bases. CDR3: CASSSTGKYEQYF. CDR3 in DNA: TGTGCCAGCAGCTCCACAGGGAAGTACGAGCAGTACTTC. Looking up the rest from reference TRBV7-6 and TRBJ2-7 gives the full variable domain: GAGVSQSPRYKVTKRGQDVALRCDPISGHVSLYWYRQALGQGPEFLTYFNYEAQQDKSGLPNDRFSAERPEGSISTLTIQRTEQRDSAMYRCASSSTGKYEQYFGPGTRLTVT.

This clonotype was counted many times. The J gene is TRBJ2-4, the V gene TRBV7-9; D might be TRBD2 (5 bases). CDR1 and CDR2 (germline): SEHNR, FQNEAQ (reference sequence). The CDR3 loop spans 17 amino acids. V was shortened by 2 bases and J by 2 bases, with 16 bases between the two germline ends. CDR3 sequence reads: CASSLKRPRETKNIQYF. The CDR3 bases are TGTGCCAGCAGCTTAAAGAGGCCCCGGGAAACCAAAAACATTCAGTACTTC.

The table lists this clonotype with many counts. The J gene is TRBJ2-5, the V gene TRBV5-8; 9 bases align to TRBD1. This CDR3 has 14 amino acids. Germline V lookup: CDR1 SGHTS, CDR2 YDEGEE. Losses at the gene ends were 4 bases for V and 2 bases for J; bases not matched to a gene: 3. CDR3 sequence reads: CASSTGGGQETQYF. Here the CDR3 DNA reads TGTGCCAGCAGCACAGGGGGCGGGCAAGAGACCCAGTACTTC.

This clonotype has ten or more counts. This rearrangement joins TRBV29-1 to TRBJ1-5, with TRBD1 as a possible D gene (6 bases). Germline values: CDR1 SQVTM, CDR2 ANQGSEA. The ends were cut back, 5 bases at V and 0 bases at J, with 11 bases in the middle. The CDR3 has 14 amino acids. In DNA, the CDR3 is TGCAGCGTTTCCGGGACAAATAGCAATCAGCCCCAGCATTTT. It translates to CSVSGTNSNQPQHF.

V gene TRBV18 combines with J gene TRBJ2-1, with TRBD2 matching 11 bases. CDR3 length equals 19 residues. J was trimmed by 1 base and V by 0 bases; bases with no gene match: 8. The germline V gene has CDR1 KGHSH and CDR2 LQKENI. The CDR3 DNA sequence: TGTGCCAGCTCACCACCTAACCCACTAGCGGGAGAGTCCTACAATGAGCAGTTCTTC. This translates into CASSPPNPLAGESYNEQFF.

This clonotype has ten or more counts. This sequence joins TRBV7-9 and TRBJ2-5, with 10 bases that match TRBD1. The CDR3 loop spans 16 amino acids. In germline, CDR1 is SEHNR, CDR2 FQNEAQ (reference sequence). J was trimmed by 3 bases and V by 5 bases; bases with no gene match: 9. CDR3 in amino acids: CASSRDRGRIEETQYF. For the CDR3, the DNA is TGTGCCAGCAGCCGAGACAGGGGGCGCATCGAAGAGACCCAGTACTTC.

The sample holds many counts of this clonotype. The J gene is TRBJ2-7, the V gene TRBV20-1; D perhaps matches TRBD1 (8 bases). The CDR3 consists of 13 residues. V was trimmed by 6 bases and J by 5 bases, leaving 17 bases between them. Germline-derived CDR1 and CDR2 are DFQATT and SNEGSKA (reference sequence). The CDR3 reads CSAQGGIPNEQYF. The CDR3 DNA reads TGCAGTGCACAGGGGGGGATCCCCAACGAGCAGTACTTC.

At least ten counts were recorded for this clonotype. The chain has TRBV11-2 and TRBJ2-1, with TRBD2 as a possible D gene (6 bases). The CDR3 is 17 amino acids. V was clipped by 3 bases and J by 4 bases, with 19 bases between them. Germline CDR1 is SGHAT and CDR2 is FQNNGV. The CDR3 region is CASSFFALALVYNEQFF. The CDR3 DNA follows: TGTGCCAGCAGCTTTTTCGCCCTAGCGCTCGTTTACAATGAGCAGTTCTTC.

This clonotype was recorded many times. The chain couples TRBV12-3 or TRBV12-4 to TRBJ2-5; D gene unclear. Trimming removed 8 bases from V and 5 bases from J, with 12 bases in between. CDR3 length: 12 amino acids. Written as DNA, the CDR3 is TGTGCCAGCGGCGGTCTTCCGGAGACCCAGTACTTC. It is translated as CASGGLPETQYF.

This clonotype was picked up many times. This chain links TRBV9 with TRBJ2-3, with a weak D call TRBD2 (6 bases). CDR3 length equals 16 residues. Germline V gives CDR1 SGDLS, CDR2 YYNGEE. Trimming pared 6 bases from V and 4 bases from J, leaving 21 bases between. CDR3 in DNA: TGTGCCAGCACCCCCAGGGACTCCCTAAGACCAGATACGCAGTATTTT. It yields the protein CASTPRDSLRPDTQYF.

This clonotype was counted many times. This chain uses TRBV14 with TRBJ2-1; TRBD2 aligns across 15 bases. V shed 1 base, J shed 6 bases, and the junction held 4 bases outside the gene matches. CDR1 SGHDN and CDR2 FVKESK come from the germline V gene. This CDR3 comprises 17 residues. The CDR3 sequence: CASSQVRTSGRVNEQFF. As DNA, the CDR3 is TGTGCCAGCAGCCAAGTGAGGACTAGCGGGAGGGTCAATGAGCAGTTCTTC. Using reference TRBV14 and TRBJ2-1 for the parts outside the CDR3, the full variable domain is EAGVTQFPSHSVIEKGQTVTLRCDPISGHDNLYWYRRVMGKEIKFLLHFVKESKQDESGMPNNRFLAERTGGTYSTLKVQPAELEDSGVYFCASSQVRTSGRVNEQFFGPGTRLTVL.

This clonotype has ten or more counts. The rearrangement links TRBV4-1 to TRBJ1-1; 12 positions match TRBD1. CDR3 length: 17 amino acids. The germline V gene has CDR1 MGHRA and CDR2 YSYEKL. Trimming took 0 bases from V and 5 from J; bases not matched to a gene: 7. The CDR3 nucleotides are TGCGCCAGCAGCCAAGAGCGGGGACAGGGGGCAGGGACTGAAGCTTTCTTT. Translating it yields CASSQERGQGAGTEAFF.

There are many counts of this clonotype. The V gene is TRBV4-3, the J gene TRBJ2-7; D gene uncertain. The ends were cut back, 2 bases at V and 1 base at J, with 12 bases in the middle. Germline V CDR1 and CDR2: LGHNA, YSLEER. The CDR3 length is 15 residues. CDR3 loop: CASSQSSGLSYEQYF. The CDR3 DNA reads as TGCGCCAGCAGCCAAAGCTCAGGTCTGTCCTACGAGCAGTACTTC.

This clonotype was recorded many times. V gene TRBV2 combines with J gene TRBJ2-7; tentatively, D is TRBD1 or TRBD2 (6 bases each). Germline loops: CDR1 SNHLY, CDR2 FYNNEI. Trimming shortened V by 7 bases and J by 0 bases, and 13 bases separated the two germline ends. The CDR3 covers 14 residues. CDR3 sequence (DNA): TGTGCCAGCATCGCGGGACAAACCTCCTACGAGCAGTACTTC. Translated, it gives CASIAGQTSYEQYF. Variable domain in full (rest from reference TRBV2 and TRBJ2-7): EPEVTQTPSHQVTQMGQEVILRCVPISNHLYFYWYRQILGQKVEFLVSFYNNEISEKSEIFDDQFSVERPDGSNFTLKIRSTKLEDSAMYFCASIAGQTSYEQYFGPGTRLTVT.

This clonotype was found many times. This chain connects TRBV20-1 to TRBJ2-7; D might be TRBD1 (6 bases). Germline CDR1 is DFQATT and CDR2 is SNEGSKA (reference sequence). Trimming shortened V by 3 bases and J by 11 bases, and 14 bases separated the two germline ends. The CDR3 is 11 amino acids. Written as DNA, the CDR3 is TGCAGTGCTAGCGACTCCCAGGGGAAGTACTTC. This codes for CSASDSQGKYF.

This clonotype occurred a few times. CDR3 amino acids: CASSTSRQGATYGYTF. In DNA form, the CDR3 reads TGTGCCAGCAGTACCTCCCGACAGGGGGCGACGTATGGCTACACCTTC. The gene calls are TRBV6-1 and TRBJ1-2, with 10 positions matching TRBD1. J lost 5 bases, V lost 5 bases, and 11 bases had no gene match. CDR3 length: 16 amino acids. Germline V gene data show CDR1 as MNHNS and CDR2 as SASEGT.

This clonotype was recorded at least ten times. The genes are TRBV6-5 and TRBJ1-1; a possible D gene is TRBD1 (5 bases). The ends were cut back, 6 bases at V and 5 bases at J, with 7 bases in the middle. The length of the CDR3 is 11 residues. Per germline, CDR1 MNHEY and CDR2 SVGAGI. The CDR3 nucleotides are TGTGCCAGCAGGGCAGGGACTGAAGCTTTCTTT. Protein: CASRAGTEAFF.

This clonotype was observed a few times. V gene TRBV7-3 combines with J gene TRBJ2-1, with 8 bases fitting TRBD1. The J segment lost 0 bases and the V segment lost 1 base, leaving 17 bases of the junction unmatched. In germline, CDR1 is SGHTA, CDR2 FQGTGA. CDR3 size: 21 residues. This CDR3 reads CASSLMAGGDTPSSSYNEQFF. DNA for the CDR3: TGTGCCAGCAGCTTAATGGCAGGGGGCGACACCCCCAGTAGCTCCTACAATGAGCAGTTCTTC.